This T cell receptor (beta chain) derives from a study of T cells in Graves' hyperthyroidism and ophthalmopathy. The length of the CDR3 is 15 residues. From germline, CDR1 is SGHAT and CDR2 FQDESV (reference sequence). RNA transcripts provided the source from which TCR beta CDR3 regions were amplified. The HTBI set primed first-round TCR CDR3 RT-PCR. TCRdb reprocessed the multiplex PCR reads via MiXCR and lists one record per CDR3 protein. Here the sample spans roughly 700,000 distinct CDR3 sequences, approximately 36% being singletons. The sequencing sample was made of blood. This chain uses TRBV11-1 with TRBJ1-6; D possibly corresponds to TRBD1 (6 bases). The source of this sequence is a woman between 40 and 55 years old with Graves' hyperthyroidism. The CDR3 reads CAYNRVISDNSPLHF. CDR3 nucleotides: TGTGCTTACAACAGGGTCATATCGGATAATTCACCCCTCCACTTT.